A single sample gave rise to the 14 T cell receptor beta chains below, sequenced in a study of read filtering for tumor transcriptome and immune sequencing. Molecular barcoded adaptors covering alpha/delta and beta/gamma chains were used on roughly 400 ng RNA. TCRdb itself ran the reads through MiXCR, one entry per CDR3 protein. The repertoire holds around 140,000 distinct CDR3 sequences, with around 14% as singletons. The sequenced material came from a population of CD138-negative cells sorted from bone marrow. These receptors were collected from a donor over 35 with multiple myeloma.

For this clonotype: A far larger clone is one base from this, pointing to a likely read error. The chain joins TRBV3-1 to TRBJ1-6; D call uncertain. The germline CDR1 and CDR2 sequences are LGHDT and YNNKEL (reference sequence). The length of the CDR3 is 14 residues. DNA for the CDR3: TGTGCCAGCAGCCAAGACCTCGGCAGTTCCCTTGGTCTCTTT. Translation gives CASSQDLGSSLGLF.

This clonotype was counted only a few times. This chain uses TRBV20-1 with TRBJ2-7; 8 nucleotides agree with TRBD2. Germline values: CDR1 DFQATT, CDR2 SNEGSKA (reference sequence). The CDR3 length is 14 residues. Trimming removed 6 bases from V and 4 bases from J; junction bases left unmatched: 11. Here the CDR3 reads CSAPTSGGTYEQYF. The CDR3 coding sequence is TGCAGTGCGCCCACTAGCGGAGGGACTTACGAGCAGTACTTC.

For this clonotype: The CDR3 does not close with the conserved phenylalanine or tryptophan, likely indicating a read error. CDR3 sequence reads: CAWSKGAGTEAFL. DNA for the CDR3: TGTGCCTGGAGTAAGGGCGCCGGGACTGAAGCTTTCCTT. The V gene is TRBV30, the J gene TRBJ1-1; D is ambiguous. V lost 2 bases and J lost 5, with 12 bases in between. Per germline, CDR1 GTSNPN and CDR2 SVGIG (reference sequence). The CDR3 runs to 13 residues.

Comment on this clonotype: A much bigger clone sits one base away, suggesting this may be a read error. The chain has TRBV6-6 and TRBJ2-7, with 10 bases lining up with TRBD1. There are 14 residues in the CDR3. Germline V gives CDR1 MNHNY, CDR2 SVGAGI (reference sequence). The CDR3: CAGSPGQGRYEQYF. CDR3 nucleotide sequence: TGTGCCGGCAGTCCGGGACAGGGGCGTTACGAGCAGTACTTC.

This clonotype has a count of ten or more. The rearrangement uses TRBV12-3 or TRBV12-4 and TRBJ1-2, with TRBD1 matching over 9 bases. The V segment lost 6 bases and the J segment 7 bases; nucleotides outside the gene matches: 9. The CDR3 sequence is 14 residues long. The CDR3 region has the DNA TGTGCCAGCAGGTGGGACAGGGACTCTTCTGGCTACACCTTC. Translating gives CASRWDRDSSGYTF.

This clonotype was recorded many times. The chain carries TRBV29-1 and TRBJ1-2, with D uncertain. CDR1 and CDR2 from the germline V gene are SQVTM and ANQGSEA. Trimming shortened V by 7 bases and J by 6 bases, and 18 bases separated the two germline ends. There are 13 residues in the CDR3. CDR3 residues: CSAGYVEVDGYTF. The CDR3 nucleotides are TGCAGCGCTGGCTACGTAGAGGTGGATGGCTACACCTTC.

This clonotype was detected many times. The chain combines TRBV18 with TRBJ2-5, with TRBD1 identical over 8 bases. Germline V lookup: CDR1 KGHSH, CDR2 LQKENI. With V trimmed by 3 bases and J by 3 bases, 6 bases remained unmatched. CDR3 size: 15 residues. The CDR3 DNA reads as TGTGCCAGCTCACCGGACAGGGTAGTCGAAGAGACCCAGTACTTC. Protein: CASSPDRVVEETQYF.

This clonotype was counted many times. This sequence joins TRBV4-1 and TRBJ2-1; 10 positions agree with TRBD2. This CDR3 contains 15 residues. V was clipped by 0 bases and J by 9 bases; unmatched bases: 5. CDR1 is MGHRA and CDR2 is YSYEKL in the germline V gene. Here the CDR3 DNA reads TGCGCCAGCAGCCAAGAAACTAGCGGGATCACTGAGCAGTTCTTC. Protein sequence: CASSQETSGITEQFF.

Notes on this clonotype: This may be a read error: a much more frequent sequence differs by one nucleotide. The chain employs TRBV10-3 and TRBJ2-4; D is undetermined. The CDR3 is 11 residues long. Trimming left V 8 bases short and J 5 bases short, with 7 bases between. Looked up from germline, CDR1 is ENHRY and CDR2 is SYGVKD. CDR3 loop: CAIASQNIQYF. The CDR3 region has the DNA TGTGCCATCGCCTCCCAAAACATTCAGTACTTC.

J is TRBJ2-2 and V is TRBV20-1, with D unclear. The CDR3 sequence is 15 residues long. The V end lost 0 bases, the J end lost 2 bases, and 10 bases lay between the germline ends. From germline, CDR1 is DFQATT and CDR2 SNEGSKA (reference sequence). CDR3 in amino acids: CSARDLNDNTGELFF. CDR3 nucleotide sequence: TGCAGTGCTAGAGATCTTAACGATAACACCGGGGAGCTGTTTTTT.

Concerning this clonotype: This may stem from a read error, because a much larger clone lies one nucleotide away. CDR3 protein: CASSSYRVSGTGSYEQLF. Written as DNA, the CDR3 is TGTGCCAGCAGCTCGTACCGGGTGAGCGGGACCGGGAGCTATGAGCAGCTCTTC. The chain uses TRBV11-2 and TRBJ2-1; 7 nucleotides match TRBD2. Per germline, CDR1 SGHAT and CDR2 FQNNGV. This CDR3 comprises 18 residues.

This clonotype has only a few counts. The chain combines TRBV7-6 with TRBJ1-2, with unresolved D. Trimming pared 5 bases from V and 5 bases from J, leaving 15 bases between. Germline CDR1 SGHVS, CDR2 FNYEAQ. The CDR3 has 14 amino acids. CDR3 DNA: TGTGCCAGCAGCCCAACCCCAGGAGATTATGGCTACACCTTC. Protein product: CASSPTPGDYGYTF.

Concerning this clonotype: This could be a read error, since a much larger clone is one nucleotide away. The genes are TRBV3-1 and TRBJ2-1; D possibly corresponds to TRBD2 (5 bases). In germline, CDR1 is LGHDT, CDR2 YNNKEL (reference sequence). The CDR3 extends over 13 amino acids. Here the CDR3 reads CVSSPDYNNEQFF. The CDR3 DNA reads as TGTGTCAGCAGCCCAGACTATAACAATGAGCAGTTCTTC.

The table lists this clonotype with many counts. The J gene is TRBJ1-5, the V gene TRBV2, with TRBD1 as a possible D gene (5 bases). CDR3 size: 12 residues. V lost 4 bases and J 9 bases, leaving 10 bases between the germline ends. Germline V gene sequence: CDR1 SNHLY, CDR2 FYNNEI. CDR3 in amino acids: CASSVQVLPQHF. Written as DNA, the CDR3 is TGTGCCAGCAGTGTACAGGTACTGCCCCAGCATTTT.